The entry below describes one TCR beta chain. This clone occurred many times. Its antigen remains unidentified. No per-base quality is available; no much larger clone lies one base away. These data belong to a study of shared clonotypes between healthy human individuals (TCRdb year 2020). The study in broad terms: The cohort included three men and two women between 18 and 49 years of age. Each donor's leukapheresis produced roughly between roughly 0.85 and 10 billion PBMCs. The study deeply sequenced blood TCR repertoires of about 5 healthy adults to estimate repertoire size and the extent of clonotype sharing between individuals. Different laboratories and diverse techniques were used to prepare libraries and sequence TCR repertoires, to increase sequencing depth and limit assay-specific biases. Overall study results and their limits: The small number of donors limited the genetic and exposure-history diversity represented. Sampling was restricted to blood, and TCR repertoires in tissues likely differ from the TCR repertoires found in blood. Based on pairwise subsampling, the degree of clonotype sharing among donors was expected to be affected by sequencing depth.

Healthy HIV-negative adults with no recently reported acute infections or vaccinations were included as donors. Only Caucasian adults living in Nashville, Tennessee, USA were represented among the donors. For unsorted samples, some 100 million PBMCs were counted and genomic DNA was extracted with the QIAamp DNA Blood Mini kit. Blood was collected by leukapheresis, and PBMCs were isolated by Ficoll-Histopaque density gradient centrifugation and then cryopreserved in liquid nitrogen vapor phase. At the junction V is shortened by 5 bases and J by 2 bases, with 14 bases in between. There are 15 amino acids in the CDR3, from cysteine to phenylalanine inclusive. Just the 45-base CDR3 DNA is kept, in frame starting at base 1. The germline V gene (reference sequence) supplies CDR1 PRHDT and CDR2 FYEKMQ. Using the deep immunoSEQ assay, TCR CDR3 regions were amplified from genomic DNA by multiplex PCR. Genomic DNA extracted from each cell subset was distributed evenly over all wells of several immunoSEQ 96-well plates, and each plate served as one replicate. For unsorted PBMC, roughly 270 ng genomic DNA, equal to tens of thousands of T cell genomes, was loaded into each replicate PCR. Unsorted PBMC genomic DNA was sequenced across ten immunoSEQ deep assay plates. The purified libraries were quantified using a Qubit 3.0 fluorometer, sized with a Bioanalyzer 2100, and then quantified again using the KAPA Library Quantification kit. Every immunoSEQ 96-well plate was sequenced on a separate single-read 150-cycle Illumina NextSeq 550 flow cell. The published analysis was carried out like this. The immunoSEQ output contained only junctional sequences without quality scores, so filtering could not match that applied to full-length reads. Sequences were annotated with PyIR, a Python wrapper for IgBLAST v1.9, using IMGT germline references to assign V/J genes and CDR3. Reads with weak V/J assignments (E-value above 1e-6), missing CDR3, stop codons, out-of-frame junctions, or ambiguous translated residues were removed. V3J clonotypes were defined as sequences sharing an identical inferred V gene, J gene, and CDR3 amino acid sequence. Percentage overlap between repertoires was calculated by dividing the number of shared unique clonotypes by the size of the smaller repertoire. Repertoire richness was assessed with RTK rarefaction, the Chao1 estimator, and Recon v2.1 estimates of unobserved clonotypes. TCRdb re-hosts the immuneACCESS table, in-frame sequences only. Its copies lack some clones; in the studies checked, an unresolved V gene accounts for under half of them, and the cause for the rest is not known. That table supplies the V and J calls and clone size; D and trimming were determined from the DNA. This sample has some 500,000 clones in its table, and around 77% of those were observed once. Together, the top ten hold about 11% of the sample.

The sequence was obtained from a middle-aged woman in good health. Some clones in this sample may be carry-over from other donors' samples. The sequence joins TRBV13 to TRBJ2-3; D gene: possibly TRBD2, on 5 matching bases. Sequencing was carried out using PBMCs. The sequenced DNA: TGTGCCAGCAGCCCTTCACTAGGTCCCACAGATACGCAGTATTTT. This codes for CASSPSLGPTDTQYF.